This T cell receptor beta chain was recorded in a study of blood T cell repertoires in COVID-19. Study-wide background: Both acute and convalescent COVID-19 samples were obtained from the United States, Italy and Spain. Sample material is recorded as cDNA or gDNA derived from T cells, B-cell-depleted T cells, or PBMCs.

This clone was seen a single time. There are 13 residues in the CDR3. V lost 5 bases and J 2 bases, leaving 10 bases between the germline ends. Original methodology: Amplified reference gene primers provided the basis for estimating nucleated cell counts. Libraries were prepared by immunoSEQ multiplex PCR; TCRdb keeps only in-frame clonotypes and omits some of them. V and J calls and clone size are copied from that table; D and trimming were computed from the DNA. The sample contains 300,000 or so clones, 75% to 90% of which appear only once. The receptor was derived from a woman aged 40 to 50 who had recovered from COVID-19. Sequenced sample: peripheral blood. This chain uses TRBV12-3 or TRBV12-4 with TRBJ2-7, with D tentatively TRBD1 (5 bases). CDR3 DNA: TGTGCCAGCAGTCCAGGGTCACCCTACGAGCAGTACTTC. Its translation: CASSPGSPYEQYF.